The rows below give T cell receptor beta chains drawn from one sample of a study of T cell changes during pregnancy in multiple sclerosis. TCRdb keeps only in-frame clones here, not all; method: immunoSEQ multiplex PCR. The data hold around 60,000 clones, with nearly 90% observed a single time. Material: peripheral blood, obtained in the first trimester of pregnancy. The receptor source for this set is a female donor with multiple sclerosis, enrolled in a pregnancy study. Each CDR3 is given with its conserved first and last residue. Fields, in order: V gene, D gene, clone size, J gene, CDR3 protein, CDR3 DNA. The D gene is left open where the match is weak. The size field is filled for only some rows; it gives once, few, many or a size class.

V: TRBV19
D: -
size: -
J: TRBJ1-5
CDR3: CASSIGRSHSNQPQHF
DNA: TGTGCCAGTAGTATAGGGAGGAGCCATAGCAATCAGCCCCAGCATTTT

V: TRBV10-2
D: -
size: -
J: TRBJ2-1
CDR3: CASSVTSYNEQFF
DNA: TGCGCCAGCAGTGTCACATCCTACAATGAGCAGTTCTTC

V: TRBV30
D: TRBD1
size: -
J: TRBJ1-2
CDR3: CAWSPTGDGYGYTF
DNA: TGTGCCTGGAGTCCAACAGGGGACGGCTATGGCTACACCTTC

V: TRBV7-3
D: -
size: -
J: TRBJ2-1
CDR3: CASSPYESSYNEQFF
DNA: TGTGCCAGCAGCCCTTACGAGAGCTCCTACAATGAGCAGTTCTTC

V: TRBV5-4
D: TRBD2
size: once
J: TRBJ2-5
CDR3: CASSFPLAGRETQYF
DNA: TGTGCCAGCAGCTTCCCTCTAGCGGGACGAGAGACCCAGTACTTC

V: TRBV19
D: TRBD2
size: -
J: TRBJ2-1
CDR3: CASTQGLAGAGNEQFF
DNA: TGTGCCAGTACCCAAGGACTAGCGGGAGCCGGGAATGAGCAGTTCTTC

V: TRBV25-1
D: -
size: -
J: TRBJ1-2
CDR3: CASNHVGEGYTF
DNA: TGTGCCAGCAATCACGTCGGAGAAGGCTACACCTTC

V: TRBV7-8
D: TRBD1
size: -
J: TRBJ1-2
CDR3: CASSPWDREDGYTF
DNA: TGTGCCAGCAGCCCCTGGGACAGGGAGGATGGCTACACCTTC

V: TRBV6-5
D: -
size: once
J: TRBJ2-1
CDR3: CASSYGSSSYNEQFF
DNA: TGTGCCAGCAGTTACGGGAGCAGCTCCTACAATGAGCAGTTCTTC

V: TRBV5-1
D: TRBD2
size: -
J: TRBJ2-5
CDR3: CASSYSRGGQETQYF
DNA: TGCGCCAGCAGCTACAGCCGGGGAGGGCAGGAGACCCAGTACTTC

V: TRBV28
D: -
size: -
J: TRBJ1-1
CDR3: CASKGGGTKTEAFF
DNA: TGTGCCAGTAAAGGGGGGGGGACGAAAACTGAAGCTTTCTTT

V: TRBV5-1
D: -
size: -
J: TRBJ2-3
CDR3: CASSFSWDTGTDTQYF
DNA: TGCGCCAGCAGCTTCTCCTGGGACACAGGCACAGATACGCAGTATTTT

V: TRBV2
D: TRBD1
size: once
J: TRBJ2-7
CDR3: CASRGTANYEQYF
DNA: TGTGCCAGCAGAGGGACAGCGAACTACGAGCAGTACTTC

V: TRBV2
D: TRBD2
size: -
J: TRBJ2-5
CDR3: CASQTSATKTQYF
DNA: TGTGCCAGCCAGACTAGCGCCACGAAGACCCAGTACTTC

V: TRBV11-2
D: TRBD1
size: -
J: TRBJ1-2
CDR3: CASSLEFAGQGFGYTF
DNA: TGTGCCAGCAGCTTAGAGTTTGCGGGACAGGGTTTTGGCTACACCTTC

V: TRBV5-4
D: TRBD1
size: -
J: TRBJ2-5
CDR3: CASSAGTGTQETQYF
DNA: TGTGCCAGCAGCGCCGGGACAGGGACTCAAGAGACCCAGTACTTC

V: TRBV5-1
D: -
size: -
J: TRBJ1-1
CDR3: CASRSGSDRLSEAFF
DNA: TGCGCCAGCAGGTCCGGGTCGGATCGGTTGTCTGAAGCTTTCTTT

V: TRBV2
D: -
size: many
J: TRBJ1-1
CDR3: CASSESTGLVAEAFF
DNA: TGTGCCAGCAGCGAATCCACAGGGTTAGTCGCTGAAGCTTTCTTT

V: TRBV5-1
D: TRBD1
size: -
J: TRBJ2-3
CDR3: CASSWTGWTDTQYF
DNA: TGCGCCAGCAGCTGGACAGGGTGGACAGATACGCAGTATTTT

V: TRBV5-4
D: -
size: -
J: TRBJ1-1
CDR3: CASSPVAGTEAFF
DNA: TGTGCCAGCAGCCCGGTAGCGGGCACTGAAGCTTTCTTT

V: TRBV14
D: -
size: -
J: TRBJ2-1
CDR3: CASSQGGAATYNEQFF
DNA: TGTGCCAGCAGCCAAGGGGGAGCGGCTACCTACAATGAGCAGTTCTTC

V: TRBV5-1
D: -
size: -
J: TRBJ1-2
CDR3: CASSLNLGGLPGGYGYTF
DNA: TGCGCCAGCAGCTTAAATCTGGGCGGATTGCCGGGGGGCTATGGCTACACCTTC

V: TRBV5-6
D: -
size: few
J: TRBJ2-5
CDR3: CASSLPQETQYF
DNA: TGTGCCAGCAGCTTGCCACAAGAGACCCAGTACTTC

V: TRBV19
D: -
size: -
J: TRBJ1-1
CDR3: CASSKSLNTEAFF
DNA: TGTGCCAGTAGTAAATCCTTGAACACTGAAGCTTTCTTT

V: TRBV6-5
D: -
size: -
J: TRBJ1-1
CDR3: CASSYEGGRAEAFF
DNA: TGTGCCAGCAGTTACGAGGGGGGGAGGGCTGAAGCTTTCTTT

V: TRBV5-1
D: -
size: -
J: TRBJ2-1
CDR3: CASSFWGVSNEQFF
DNA: TGCGCCAGCAGCTTTTGGGGGGTAAGCAATGAGCAGTTCTTC

V: TRBV28
D: TRBD1
size: -
J: TRBJ2-7
CDR3: CASKRTGGYEQYF
DNA: TGTGCCAGCAAAAGGACAGGAGGTTACGAGCAGTACTTC

V: TRBV5-3
D: TRBD1
size: -
J: TRBJ2-5
CDR3: CARSGTDQETQYF
DNA: TGTGCCAGAAGCGGGACAGACCAAGAGACCCAGTACTTC

V: TRBV13
D: -
size: -
J: TRBJ2-7
CDR3: CASSTRGDSYEQYF
DNA: TGTGCCAGCAGCACCCGCGGGGACAGCTACGAGCAGTACTTC

V: TRBV27
D: -
size: once
J: TRBJ2-3
CDR3: CASSQDTGGADTQYF
DNA: TGTGCCAGCAGCCAAGACACCGGAGGTGCAGATACGCAGTATTTT

V: TRBV7-6
D: -
size: -
J: TRBJ2-3
CDR3: CASSFHLDTQYF
DNA: TGTGCCAGCAGCTTTCACTTAGATACGCAGTATTTT

V: TRBV18
D: TRBD1
size: -
J: TRBJ2-7
CDR3: CASSEGQVYEQYF
DNA: TGTGCCAGCTCCGAGGGACAGGTCTACGAGCAGTACTTC

V: TRBV5-5
D: -
size: -
J: TRBJ2-7
CDR3: CASSLDLASYEQYF
DNA: TGTGCCAGCAGCTTGGATTTGGCTTCCTACGAGCAGTACTTC

V: TRBV7-6
D: TRBD2
size: -
J: TRBJ2-7
CDR3: CASSPTSGRSYEQYF
DNA: TGTGCCAGCAGCCCAACTAGCGGGAGATCCTACGAGCAGTACTTC

V: TRBV27
D: TRBD2
size: -
J: TRBJ2-1
CDR3: CASSRRLAATYNEQFF
DNA: TGTGCCAGCAGTCGAAGACTAGCGGCGACCTACAATGAGCAGTTCTTC

V: TRBV19
D: TRBD1
size: -
J: TRBJ2-3
CDR3: CASSPDRGTDTQYF
DNA: TGTGCCAGTAGCCCCGACAGGGGAACAGATACGCAGTATTTT

V: TRBV5-4
D: TRBD2
size: -
J: TRBJ2-3
CDR3: CASSLEASGRVADTQYF
DNA: TGTGCCAGCAGCTTGGAGGCGAGCGGGAGAGTGGCAGATACGCAGTATTTT

V: TRBV30
D: -
size: -
J: TRBJ2-7
CDR3: CAWSPHRDEQYF
DNA: TGTGCCTGGAGTCCTCATAGAGACGAGCAGTACTTC

V: TRBV18
D: -
size: -
J: TRBJ2-4
CDR3: CASSSGVAKNIQYF
DNA: TGTGCCAGCTCATCGGGGGTAGCCAAAAACATTCAGTACTTC

V: TRBV6-5
D: -
size: -
J: TRBJ1-1
CDR3: CASSYPQGNEAFF
DNA: TGTGCCAGCAGTTACCCCCAGGGGAATGAGGCTTTCTTT

V: TRBV5-6
D: TRBD2
size: -
J: TRBJ2-7
CDR3: CASSLFGATSGIYEQYF
DNA: TGTGCCAGCAGCTTGTTTGGGGCGACTAGCGGGATCTACGAGCAGTACTTC

V: TRBV10-3
D: TRBD2
size: -
J: TRBJ2-1
CDR3: CAISITWTSADSYNEQFF
DNA: TGTGCCATCAGCATCACCTGGACTAGCGCTGACTCCTACAATGAGCAGTTCTTC

V: TRBV9
D: TRBD2
size: -
J: TRBJ2-1
CDR3: CASSAGTSNEQFF
DNA: TGTGCCAGCAGCGCCGGGACTAGCAATGAGCAGTTCTTC

V: TRBV28
D: -
size: -
J: TRBJ1-5
CDR3: CASSLQAQPQHF
DNA: TGTGCCAGCAGTTTACAGGCGCAGCCCCAGCATTTT

V: TRBV28
D: -
size: -
J: TRBJ2-7
CDR3: CASSLGGIASYEQYF
DNA: TGTGCCAGCAGTTTGGGGGGTATCGCCTCCTACGAGCAGTACTTC

V: TRBV4-1
D: TRBD1
size: -
J: TRBJ1-4
CDR3: CASSQQGAGEKLFF
DNA: TGCGCCAGCAGCCAACAGGGGGCGGGTGAAAAACTGTTTTTT

V: TRBV28
D: TRBD1
size: -
J: TRBJ1-2
CDR3: CASSRQGDYGYTF
DNA: TGTGCCAGCAGCCGACAGGGGGACTATGGCTACACCTTC

V: TRBV18
D: -
size: -
J: TRBJ2-3
CDR3: CASSPLQGRTDTQYF
DNA: TGTGCCAGCTCACCACTACAGGGCCGCACAGATACGCAGTATTTT

V: TRBV2
D: -
size: once
J: TRBJ2-3
CDR3: CASSVIAGRYLPDTQYF
DNA: TGTGCCAGCAGTGTTATTGCGGGGAGGTATCTCCCAGATACGCAGTATTTT

V: TRBV5-5
D: TRBD2
size: -
J: TRBJ2-1
CDR3: CASSLASAGGQNEQFF
DNA: TGTGCCAGCAGCTTGGCTTCGGCGGGAGGGCAAAATGAGCAGTTCTTC

V: TRBV9
D: TRBD1
size: -
J: TRBJ2-3
CDR3: CASSPTLTGGGTDTQYF
DNA: TGTGCCAGCAGCCCCACGTTGACAGGGGGCGGCACAGATACGCAGTATTTT

V: TRBV6-5
D: -
size: -
J: TRBJ2-7
CDR3: CASSSTLYEQYF
DNA: TGTGCCAGCAGTTCGACACTCTACGAGCAGTACTTC

V: TRBV5-4
D: -
size: -
J: TRBJ1-5
CDR3: CASSLDGGPHQPQHF
DNA: TGTGCCAGCAGCTTGGACGGAGGTCCCCATCAGCCCCAGCATTTT